These 18 T cell receptor beta chains share one sample of origin, sequenced in a study of blood T cells in healthy people across ages. It was with a sample-barcoded 5' primer and a J-beta primer mix that a second PCR of roughly 6 to 12 cycles was run. TCRdb reanalysed the 5' RACE reads using MiXCR and keeps one entry per CDR3 protein. Of roughly 1.7 million distinct CDR3 sequences in the sample, 30% to 35% were seen once. The sample consisted of blood. All receptors derive from a woman aged 25 to 39 in good health.

The chain combines TRBV20-1 with TRBJ2-7, with a possible D match to TRBD2 (6 bases). Germline lookup yields CDR1 DFQATT and CDR2 SNEGSKA (reference sequence). This CDR3 region has 13 residues. CDR3 DNA: TGCAGCCCCGGGACTCTGAGCTCCTACGAGCAGTACTTC. Protein sequence: CSPGTLSSYEQYF.

With respect to this clonotype: A read error may account for a junction end that differs from germline. The chain recombines TRBV27 with TRBJ2-1, with 9 bases matching TRBD2. This CDR3 region has 16 residues. Germline V gene data show CDR1 as MNHEY and CDR2 as SMNVEV (reference sequence). CDR3 DNA: TGTGCCAGTAGTTTATCGGAAACTAGCGGGCTAAATGAGCAGTTCTTC. Translated: CASSLSETSGLNEQFF.

This clonotype came up once. Possible read error: a much larger clone is one base away. This chain uses TRBV10-3 with TRBJ2-5; tentative D call: TRBD2 (6 bases). The CDR3 consists of 12 residues. The germline V and J ends were trimmed by 11 bases and 5 bases, with 15 bases remaining between them. Germline CDR1 and CDR2: ENHRY and SYGVKD. Written as DNA, the CDR3 is TGTGCCGCCGGACCAAGCGGGGAGACCCAGTACTTC. This codes for CAAGPSGETQYF.

The V call is TRBV7-9, the J call TRBJ2-6, with D perhaps matching TRBD1 or TRBD2 (5 bases each). The CDR3 extends over 18 amino acids. Germline V gene lookup returns CDR1 SEHNR and CDR2 FQNEAQ (reference sequence). The V end lost 2 bases, the J end lost 5 bases, and 19 bases lay between the germline ends. DNA for the CDR3: TGTGCCAGCAGCTTATGGTCACAGGACCCGGGGAGGGCCAACGTCCTGACTTTC. Translation gives CASSLWSQDPGRANVLTF.

Points on this clonotype: Likely a read error: the CDR3 ends without its conserved phenylalanine or tryptophan. The gene calls are TRBV9 and TRBJ2-5; the D is unclear. Germline values: CDR1 SGDLS, CDR2 YYNGEE. The CDR3 sequence is 13 residues long. The ends were cut back, 3 bases at V and 1 base at J, with 7 bases in the middle. CDR3 amino acids: CASSGASQETQYV. The DNA of the CDR3 is TGTGCCAGCAGCGGAGCTAGCCAAGAGACCCAGTACGTC.

This clonotype was seen only a few times. The V and J genes are TRBV20-1 and TRBJ2-7, with D perhaps given as TRBD1 or TRBD2 (6 bases each). With 0 bases removed from V and 0 bases from J, the gap between germline ends came to 33 bases. The CDR3 consists of 22 residues. Germline V lookup: CDR1 DFQATT, CDR2 SNEGSKA (reference sequence). The CDR3 nucleotides are TGCAGTGCTAGAGATGGGACACCGCTAGACGGGTGGCGGGACCCTTTCTCCTACGAGCAGTACTTC. Translation: CSARDGTPLDGWRDPFSYEQYF.

V gene TRBV20-1 combines with J gene TRBJ2-7, with a weak D call TRBD1 (5 bases). Per the germline V gene, CDR1 is DFQATT and CDR2 is SNEGSKA (reference sequence). The CDR3 contains 15 residues. Deletions cut 0 bases from V and 0 bases from J, with 12 bases between. CDR3 DNA: TGCAGTGCTAGAGATTCTCTCAGGGTCTCCTACGAGCAGTACTTC. Its translation is CSARDSLRVSYEQYF.

The table lists this clonotype with a count of one. This chain connects TRBV28 to TRBJ1-4; D is unclear. The CDR3 covers 15 residues. V was trimmed by 10 bases and J by 2 bases, leaving 17 bases between them. The germline V gene encodes CDR1 MDHEN and CDR2 SYDVKM. CDR3 loop: CATQVGFRTNEKLFF. The CDR3 coding sequence is TGTGCCACCCAGGTGGGGTTTAGGACTAATGAAAAACTGTTTTTT.

This clonotype turned up a few times. The junction and the germline gene differ at one end; a read error may be behind it. The V call is TRBV4-2, the J call TRBJ2-5, with 9 bases lining up with TRBD1. The DNA matches TRBJ2-7 better at its end, which makes the J call doubtful. Germline V CDR1 and CDR2: LGHNA, YNFKEQ. There are 16 residues in the CDR3. CDR3 sequence (DNA): TGTGTCAGCAGCCAAGATGGCCGGGACAGGGCTCGCGAGCAGTACTTC. Translating it yields CVSSQDGRDRAREQYF.

For this clonotype: A read error is possible here, since a much larger clone lies one base away. The chain has TRBV29-1 and TRBJ2-3; 8 nucleotides line up with TRBD2. The CDR3 is 14 amino acids. The germline V gene has CDR1 SQVTM and CDR2 ANQGSEA. Unmatched junction bases numbered 10, after V lost 6 bases and J lost 5 bases. The CDR3 sequence: CSVGRAGAGDTQYF. DNA of the CDR3: TGCAGCGTAGGACGAGCGGGAGCGGGAGATACGCAGTATTTT.

This chain connects TRBV28 to TRBJ2-7; D possibly corresponds to TRBD2 (6 bases). The CDR3 consists of 16 residues. The germline gives CDR1 MDHEN, CDR2 SYDVKM. Deletions cut 5 bases from V and 2 bases from J, with 19 bases between. The CDR3 protein is CASSLGGPYTPYEQYF. The CDR3 DNA follows: TGTGCCAGCAGTCTGGGGGGACCCTATACGCCCTACGAGCAGTACTTC.

V and J are TRBV27 and TRBJ2-5; 8 bases are a match to TRBD1. J gave up 4 bases and V 2 bases, and 12 bases lay outside the gene matches. The CDR3 length is 17 residues. Germline-derived CDR1 and CDR2 are MNHEY and SMNVEV (reference sequence). The CDR3 loop is CASSLRQGRISGETQYF. CDR3 coding DNA: TGTGCCAGCAGTTTAAGACAGGGGCGAATCTCGGGAGAGACCCAGTACTTC.

Concerning this clonotype: This sequence may be a read error, since a much larger clone differs from it by one base. This sequence joins TRBV6-2 or TRBV6-3 and TRBJ1-1; D is unresolved. Between the trimmed V and J ends, which lost 4 bases and 6 bases, there was a span of 12 bases. The CDR3 length is 13 residues. Looked up from germline, CDR1 is MNHEY and CDR2 is SVGEGT. CDR3 in amino acids: CASSLRPYSEAFF. The CDR3, as DNA: TGTGCCAGCAGTTTGCGGCCCTACTCTGAAGCTTTCTTT.

This clonotype was seen a handful of times. The germline gene is not matched at one end of the junction; a read error may be the cause. The chain combines TRBV9 with TRBJ2-4, with a tentative D call TRBD1 (6 bases). The length of the CDR3 is 15 residues. Germline-derived CDR1 and CDR2 are SGDLS and YYNGEE. CDR3 sequence reads: CASSQQGLAKNVQYF. CDR3 DNA sequence: TGTGCCAGCAGCCAACAGGGCCTGGCCAAAAACGTTCAGTACTTC.

This chain links TRBV20-1 with TRBJ2-5; no clear D gene. In germline, CDR1 is DFQATT, CDR2 SNEGSKA (reference sequence). This CDR3 comprises 16 residues. The V end was cut by 3 bases, the J end by 3 bases, with 20 bases between. CDR3 bases: TGCAGTGCTAGTGGGCTTGAGCGACCTGACGAAGAGACCCAGTACTTC. Translated, it gives CSASGLERPDEETQYF.

The chain has TRBV6-4 and TRBJ1-2; TRBD1 is a possible D gene (5 bases). The CDR3 spans 13 residues. Trimming removed 2 bases at V and 8 bases at J, with 12 bases between. The germline gives CDR1 MRHNA, CDR2 SNTAGT. CDR3 amino acids: CASSDGVGRGYTF. The DNA of the CDR3 is TGTGCCAGCAGTGACGGGGTGGGACGCGGCTACACCTTC.

The V and J genes are TRBV5-1 and TRBJ1-1; weak D call: TRBD1 (6 bases). Germline V gene lookup returns CDR1 SGHRS and CDR2 YFSETQ. The V and J ends lost 4 bases and 3 bases respectively, with 16 bases between them. This CDR3 has 15 residues. The CDR3 reads CASSPTEGGDTEAFF. The CDR3 DNA reads as TGCGCCAGCAGCCCCACGGAGGGGGGGGACACTGAAGCTTTCTTT.

Of note for this clonotype: A read error is possible here, since a much larger clone lies one base away. The chain recombines TRBV4-2 with TRBJ2-4, with D unclear. The CDR3 loop spans 15 amino acids. Germline CDR1 LGHNA, CDR2 YNFKEQ. The CDR3 loop reads CAGSQGDGAKNIQYF. CDR3 bases: TGTGCCGGCAGCCAAGGTGACGGGGCCAAAAACATTCAGTACTTC.